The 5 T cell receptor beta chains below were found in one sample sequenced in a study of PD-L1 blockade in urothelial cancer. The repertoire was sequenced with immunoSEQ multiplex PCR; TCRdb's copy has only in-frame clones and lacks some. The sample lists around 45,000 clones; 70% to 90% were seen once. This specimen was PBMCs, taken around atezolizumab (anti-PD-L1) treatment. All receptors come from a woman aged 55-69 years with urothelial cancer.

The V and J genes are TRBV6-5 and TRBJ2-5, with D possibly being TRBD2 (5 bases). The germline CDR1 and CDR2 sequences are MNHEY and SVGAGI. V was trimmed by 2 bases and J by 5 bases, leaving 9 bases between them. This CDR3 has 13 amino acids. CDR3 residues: CASSYGRGETQYF. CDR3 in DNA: TGTGCCAGCAGTTACGGGCGCGGGGAGACCCAGTACTTC.

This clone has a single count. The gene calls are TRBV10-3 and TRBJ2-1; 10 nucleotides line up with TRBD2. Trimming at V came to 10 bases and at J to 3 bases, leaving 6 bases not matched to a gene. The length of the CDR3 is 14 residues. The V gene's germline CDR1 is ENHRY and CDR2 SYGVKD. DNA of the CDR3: TGTGCCACCCGCCCTAGCGGGAGCTACAATGAGCAGTTCTTC. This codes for CATRPSGSYNEQFF.

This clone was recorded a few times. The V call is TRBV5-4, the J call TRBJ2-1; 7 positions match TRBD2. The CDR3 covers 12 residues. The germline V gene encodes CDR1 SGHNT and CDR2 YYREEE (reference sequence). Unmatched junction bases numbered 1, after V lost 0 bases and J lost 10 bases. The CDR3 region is CASSLALAEQFF. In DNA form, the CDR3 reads TGTGCCAGCAGCTTGGCACTAGCGGAGCAGTTCTTC.

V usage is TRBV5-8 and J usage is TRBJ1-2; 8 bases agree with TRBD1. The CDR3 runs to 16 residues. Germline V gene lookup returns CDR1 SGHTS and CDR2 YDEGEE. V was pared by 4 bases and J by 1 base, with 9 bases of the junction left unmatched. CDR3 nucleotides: TGTGCCAGCAGCAAATACCAGGGGGCGAGTAACTATGGCTACACCTTC. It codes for CASSKYQGASNYGYTF.

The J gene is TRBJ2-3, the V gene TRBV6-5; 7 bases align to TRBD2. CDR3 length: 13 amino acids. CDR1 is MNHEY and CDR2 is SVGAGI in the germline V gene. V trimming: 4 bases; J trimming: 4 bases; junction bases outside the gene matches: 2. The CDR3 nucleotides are TGTGCCAGCAGTTTAACTAGCGCAGATACGCAGTATTTT. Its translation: CASSLTSADTQYF.